Listed below are T cell receptor beta chains from one sample, sequenced in a study of T cells in Graves' hyperthyroidism and ophthalmopathy. TCRdb reprocessed the multiplex PCR reads with MiXCR, giving one entry per CDR3 protein. The sample carries 400,000 to 500,000 distinct CDR3 sequences, 13% to 15% recorded once. What was sequenced was blood. Every receptor here comes from a woman younger than 35 with Graves' hyperthyroidism. Each CDR3 is given with its conserved first and last residue. Each record gives: CDR3 length, J gene, D gene, V gene, clone size, CDR3 protein, CDR3 DNA. The D gene is left open where the match is weak. Clone size is given for some rows only: seen once, a few or many times, or a class if the clone is expanded.

length: 16; J: TRBJ2-1; D: TRBD2; V: TRBV7-3; size: many; CDR3: CASSLQAGVLYNEQFF; DNA: TGTGCCAGCAGCTTACAAGCGGGAGTTCTTTACAATGAGCAGTTCTTC
length: 14; J: TRBJ1-2; D: TRBD1; V: TRBV25-1; size: many; CDR3: CASRGQLANYGYTF; DNA: TGTGCCAGCAGGGGACAGCTTGCTAACTATGGCTACACCTTC
length: 15; J: TRBJ1-1; D: -; V: TRBV12-5; size: many; CDR3: CASRSRGAGDTEAFF; DNA: TGTGCTAGTAGGAGTCGAGGGGCGGGGGACACTGAAGCTTTCTTT
length: 14; J: TRBJ2-2; D: TRBD2; V: TRBV2; size: many; CDR3: CASTASGKVGELFF; DNA: TGTGCCAGCACTGCTAGCGGGAAGGTCGGGGAGCTGTTTTTT
length: 11; J: TRBJ1-1; D: -; V: TRBV19; size: few; CDR3: CASSSLDEAFF; DNA: TGTGCCAGTAGTTCCTTGGATGAAGCTTTCTTT
length: 14; J: TRBJ1-1; D: TRBD1; V: TRBV11-3; size: many; CDR3: CASSERQGGTEAFF; DNA: TGTGCCAGCAGCGAGCGACAGGGGGGAACTGAAGCTTTCTTT
length: 15; J: TRBJ2-7; D: TRBD1; V: TRBV2; size: many; CDR3: CASSVEVGQGYEQYF; DNA: TGTGCCAGCAGTGTAGAAGTGGGACAGGGGTACGAGCAGTACTTC
length: 13; J: TRBJ2-4; D: -; V: TRBV5-1; size: few; CDR3: CASSGGQKNIQYF; DNA: TGCGCCAGCAGCGGTGGACAAAAAAACATTCAGTACTTC
length: 11; J: TRBJ2-1; D: -; V: TRBV18; size: many; CDR3: CASSPTHEQFF; DNA: TGTGCCAGCTCACCAACTCATGAGCAGTTCTTC
length: 13; J: TRBJ1-6; D: -; V: TRBV6-2/TRBV6-3; size: few; CDR3: CASSAEINSPLHF; DNA: TGTGCCAGCAGCGCGGAAATCAATTCACCCCTCCACTTT
length: 13; J: TRBJ2-7; D: TRBD1; V: TRBV7-2; size: few; CDR3: CASRYRGMNEQYF; DNA: TGTGCCAGCAGATACAGGGGGATGAACGAGCAGTACTTC
length: 11; J: TRBJ1-1; D: -; V: TRBV30; size: many; CDR3: CAWAMNTEAFF; DNA: TGTGCCTGGGCTATGAACACTGAAGCTTTCTTT
length: 13; J: TRBJ1-2; D: -; V: TRBV2; size: few; CDR3: CASRNREGYGYTF; DNA: TGTGCCAGCAGAAACAGGGAGGGCTATGGCTACACCTTC
length: 16; J: TRBJ2-3; D: -; V: TRBV14; size: -; CDR3: CASSPGLLPRTDTQYF; DNA: TGTGCCAGCAGCCCGGGACTTCTCCCCCGCACAGATACGCAGTATTTT
length: 17; J: TRBJ2-3; D: TRBD2; V: TRBV4-1; size: -; CDR3: CASSQDPGGRGTDTQYF; DNA: TGCGCCAGCAGCCAAGATCCGGGAGGGCGGGGAACAGATACGCAGTATTTT
length: 13; J: TRBJ2-3; D: -; V: TRBV5-1; size: many; CDR3: CASSFQGTDTQYF; DNA: TGCGCCAGCAGCTTCCAGGGCACAGATACGCAGTATTTT
length: 15; J: TRBJ1-5; D: -; V: TRBV9; size: few; CDR3: CASSPSGVRNQPQHF; DNA: TGTGCCAGCAGCCCGTCAGGTGTAAGAAATCAGCCCCAGCATTTT
length: 15; J: TRBJ1-3; D: -; V: TRBV5-1; size: -; CDR3: CASSPFGGSGNTIYF; DNA: TGCGCCAGCAGCCCCTTTGGAGGGTCTGGAAACACCATATATTTT
length: 16; J: TRBJ2-2; D: -; V: TRBV4-1; size: -; CDR3: CASSQVQAMPAGELFF; DNA: TGCGCCAGCAGCCAAGTGCAAGCTATGCCTGCCGGGGAGCTGTTTTTT
length: 17; J: TRBJ1-5; D: TRBD1; V: TRBV7-9; size: many; CDR3: CASSFGTGGPNYQPQHF; DNA: TGTGCCAGCAGCTTTGGGACAGGGGGTCCAAACTATCAGCCCCAGCATTTT
length: 13; J: TRBJ1-1; D: -; V: TRBV29-1; size: many; CDR3: CSARFTGDTEAFF; DNA: TGCAGCGCCCGATTCACCGGGGACACTGAAGCTTTCTTT
length: 13; J: TRBJ1-6; D: -; V: TRBV20-1; size: many; CDR3: CSARLGKDSPLHF; DNA: TGCAGTGCTAGATTGGGGAAGGATTCACCCCTCCACTTT
length: 16; J: TRBJ1-5; D: -; V: TRBV19; size: -; CDR3: CASSMVGGSSNQPQHF; DNA: TGTGCCAGTAGTATGGTCGGGGGTTCCAGCAATCAGCCCCAGCATTTT
length: 15; J: TRBJ1-1; D: -; V: TRBV20-1; size: many; CDR3: CSARDYRDWSTEAFF; DNA: TGCAGTGCTAGAGACTACAGGGATTGGAGCACTGAAGCTTTCTTT
length: 13; J: TRBJ2-7; D: -; V: TRBV20-1; size: -; CDR3: CSAPGAITYEQYF; DNA: TGCAGTGCCCCCGGGGCTATTACCTACGAGCAGTACTTC
length: 12; J: TRBJ2-7; D: TRBD1; V: TRBV20-1; size: -; CDR3: CSRQGPSYEQYF; DNA: TGCAGTAGACAGGGGCCTTCCTACGAGCAGTACTTC
length: 12; J: TRBJ2-1; D: -; V: TRBV20-1; size: -; CDR3: CSAILPNNEQFF; DNA: TGCAGTGCTATTCTCCCTAACAATGAGCAGTTCTTC
length: 12; J: TRBJ1-4; D: -; V: TRBV30; size: -; CDR3: CALGTPNGKLFF; DNA: TGTGCCCTCGGGACACCTAATGGAAAGCTGTTTTTT
length: 14; J: TRBJ2-1; D: TRBD2; V: TRBV7-4; size: -; CDR3: CASKRLAEGHEQFF; DNA: TGTGCCAGCAAAAGACTAGCGGAGGGCCATGAGCAGTTCTTC